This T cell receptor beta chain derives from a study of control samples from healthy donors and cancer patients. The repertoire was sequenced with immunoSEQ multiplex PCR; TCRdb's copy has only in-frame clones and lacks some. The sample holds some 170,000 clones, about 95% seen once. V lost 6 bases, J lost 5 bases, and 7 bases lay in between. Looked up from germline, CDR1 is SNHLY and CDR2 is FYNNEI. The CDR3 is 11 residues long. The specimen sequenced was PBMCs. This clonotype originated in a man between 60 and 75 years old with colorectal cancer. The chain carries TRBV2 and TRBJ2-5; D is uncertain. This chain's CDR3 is CASSLVETQYF. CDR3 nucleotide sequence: TGTGCCAGCAGCCTAGTGGAGACCCAGTACTTC.